Listed below are T cell receptor beta chains from one sample, sequenced in a study of spatial heterogeneity in lung cancer. TCRdb re-called the 5' RACE reads through MiXCR, storing one row per CDR3 protein. The sample lists more than 95,000 distinct CDR3 sequences; approximately 12% were seen once. The material was PBMCs, obtained at follow-up. Every receptor here comes from a male donor with early-stage non-small cell lung cancer. Both conserved end residues are part of each CDR3. A D gene is named only where the DNA matches it firmly. Clone sizes are given selectively: once, few, many, or a class where the clone is expanded.

length: 18
J: TRBJ2-1
V: TRBV4-1
size: NA
D: NA
CDR3: CASSQDELKPLLYNEQFF
DNA: TGCGCCAGCAGCCAAGATGAATTAAAACCCCTACTTTACAATGAGCAGTTCTTC

length: 14
J: TRBJ2-1
V: TRBV20-1
size: NA
D: NA
CDR3: CSAGSGSSYNEQFF
DNA: TGCAGTGCTGGGAGCGGTAGCTCCTACAATGAGCAGTTCTTC

length: 12
J: TRBJ1-4
V: TRBV2
size: NA
D: NA
CDR3: CASSPGGEKLFF
DNA: TGTGCCAGCAGCCCGGGGGGCGAAAAACTGTTTTTT

length: 12
J: TRBJ2-7
V: TRBV13
size: NA
D: NA
CDR3: CASSFLGGEQYF
DNA: TGTGCCAGCAGCTTCCTCGGGGGAGAGCAGTACTTC

length: 13
J: TRBJ1-1
V: TRBV20-1
size: many
D: NA
CDR3: CSASTVPSTEAFF
DNA: TGCAGTGCTTCGACAGTTCCCAGCACTGAAGCTTTCTTT

length: 12
J: TRBJ1-1
V: TRBV29-1
size: NA
D: NA
CDR3: CSALRHDTEAFF
DNA: TGCAGCGCCTTGCGCCACGACACTGAAGCTTTCTTT

length: 17
J: TRBJ2-1
V: TRBV4-1
size: few
D: TRBD1
CDR3: CASSEYTPGQGFNEQFF
DNA: TGCGCCAGCAGTGAGTATACTCCGGGACAGGGATTTAATGAGCAGTTCTTC

length: 13
J: TRBJ2-1
V: TRBV27
size: NA
D: TRBD2
CDR3: CASSLSKTSGEFF
DNA: TGTGCCAGCAGTTTATCAAAGACTAGCGGGGAGTTCTTC

length: 15
J: TRBJ1-2
V: TRBV5-6
size: NA
D: TRBD1
CDR3: CASSSTGVGSYGYTF
DNA: TGTGCCAGCAGCTCTACAGGGGTAGGAAGCTATGGCTACACCTTC

length: 19
J: TRBJ1-5
V: TRBV6-6
size: few
D: NA
CDR3: CASSYSSLGPEGSNQPQHF
DNA: TGTGCCAGCAGTTACTCGAGTTTGGGACCAGAGGGGAGCAATCAGCCCCAGCATTTT

length: 16
J: TRBJ1-1
V: TRBV27
size: NA
D: NA
CDR3: CASSLSRQGRNTEAFF
DNA: TGTGCCAGCAGTTTATCGAGGCAGGGAAGGAACACTGAAGCTTTCTTT

length: 13
J: TRBJ2-7
V: TRBV24-1
size: few
D: NA
CDR3: CATGTGTEWEQYF
DNA: TGTGCCACCGGTACCGGGACCGAGTGGGAGCAGTACTTC

length: 16
J: TRBJ2-6
V: TRBV28
size: many
D: NA
CDR3: CASSSPRPSGANVLTF
DNA: TGTGCCAGCAGTTCCCCCAGGCCGTCTGGGGCCAACGTCCTGACTTTC

length: 14
J: TRBJ1-3
V: TRBV29-1
size: many
D: NA
CDR3: CSVVVGTGGNTIYF
DNA: TGCAGCGTTGTGGTCGGGACGGGTGGAAACACCATATATTTT

length: 11
J: TRBJ1-2
V: TRBV20-1
size: many
D: TRBD1
CDR3: CSATTGVGYTF
DNA: TGCAGTGCCACGACAGGGGTCGGCTACACCTTC

length: 13
J: TRBJ2-4
V: TRBV9
size: NA
D: NA
CDR3: CASSVDQGSIQYF
DNA: TGTGCCAGCAGCGTAGACCAGGGGAGCATTCAGTACTTC

length: 15
J: TRBJ2-7
V: TRBV5-4
size: few
D: NA
CDR3: CASSSGQTFSYEQYF
DNA: TGTGCCAGCAGCTCCGGACAGACCTTCTCCTACGAGCAGTACTTC

length: 16
J: TRBJ1-2
V: TRBV7-9
size: few
D: NA
CDR3: CASSLRPLSTKVGYTF
DNA: TGTGCCAGCAGCTTACGTCCACTAAGTACGAAGGTCGGCTACACCTTC

length: 15
J: TRBJ2-2
V: TRBV5-1
size: few
D: NA
CDR3: CASSLVAGNTGELFF
DNA: TGCGCCAGCAGCTTGGTAGCAGGGAACACCGGGGAGCTGTTTTTT

length: 16
J: TRBJ1-6
V: TRBV20-1
size: once
D: NA
CDR3: CSARAKGGALGSPLHF
DNA: TGCAGTGCTAGAGCCAAGGGTGGGGCTTTAGGTTCACCCCTCCACTTT

length: 14
J: TRBJ2-6
V: TRBV21-1
size: few
D: NA
CDR3: CASSNPDSANVLTF
DNA: TGTGCCAGCAGCAATCCTGACTCGGCCAACGTCCTGACTTTC

length: 15
J: TRBJ2-7
V: TRBV7-8
size: NA
D: NA
CDR3: CASSSGQGTLYEQYF
DNA: TGTGCCAGCAGCAGTGGGCAGGGGACCCTCTACGAGCAGTACTTC

length: 15
J: TRBJ2-7
V: TRBV5-4
size: NA
D: NA
CDR3: CASSLDFWSSYEQYF
DNA: TGTGCCAGCAGCCTAGACTTCTGGAGCTCCTACGAGCAGTACTTC

length: 12
J: TRBJ2-2
V: TRBV5-1
size: NA
D: NA
CDR3: CASSFDNAELFF
DNA: TGCGCCAGCAGCTTTGACAATGCGGAGCTGTTTTTT

length: 14
J: TRBJ2-3
V: TRBV9
size: many
D: NA
CDR3: CASSAGGPADTQYF
DNA: TGTGCCAGCAGCGCCGGGGGGCCTGCAGATACGCAGTATTTT

length: 14
J: TRBJ1-4
V: TRBV5-1
size: NA
D: NA
CDR3: CASTPGTGNEKLFF
DNA: TGCGCCAGCACTCCCGGGACGGGAAATGAAAAACTGTTTTTT

length: 15
J: TRBJ2-3
V: TRBV5-6
size: many
D: NA
CDR3: CASSLAGLGTDTQYF
DNA: TGTGCCAGCAGCCTTGCGGGCCTCGGCACAGATACGCAGTATTTT

length: 15
J: TRBJ2-7
V: TRBV5-1
size: NA
D: TRBD2
CDR3: CASSSGGARFDEQYF
DNA: TGCGCCAGCAGCTCGGGGGGTGCGAGGTTCGACGAGCAGTACTTC

length: 12
J: TRBJ1-4
V: TRBV29-1
size: NA
D: NA
CDR3: CSVGGQNEKLFF
DNA: TGCAGCGTTGGCGGGCAGAATGAAAAACTGTTTTTT

length: 15
J: TRBJ1-4
V: TRBV4-1
size: NA
D: TRBD1
CDR3: CASRSFRGRGEKLFF
DNA: TGCGCCAGCAGATCGTTCAGGGGGCGAGGTGAAAAACTGTTTTTT

length: 15
J: TRBJ2-1
V: TRBV7-2
size: many
D: TRBD2
CDR3: CASSPGTSGGTEQFF
DNA: TGTGCCAGCAGCCCCGGGACTAGCGGGGGGACGGAGCAGTTCTTC

length: 15
J: TRBJ2-2
V: TRBV30
size: few
D: TRBD2
CDR3: CAWKLGLANTGELFF
DNA: TGTGCCTGGAAGTTGGGACTAGCTAACACCGGGGAGCTGTTTTTT

length: 15
J: TRBJ1-1
V: TRBV5-5
size: NA
D: TRBD1
CDR3: CASSPRTGGDTEAFF
DNA: TGTGCCAGCAGCCCGCGGACAGGAGGGGACACTGAAGCTTTCTTT

length: 15
J: TRBJ1-3
V: TRBV7-8
size: few
D: NA
CDR3: CASSLNTGSGNTIYF
DNA: TGTGCCAGCAGCTTAAACACAGGCTCTGGAAACACCATATATTTT

length: 15
J: TRBJ2-1
V: TRBV4-1
size: many
D: NA
CDR3: CASSQEHLQRREQFF
DNA: TGCGCCAGCAGCCAAGAGCACCTACAAAGACGGGAGCAGTTCTTC

length: 15
J: TRBJ2-7
V: TRBV20-1
size: NA
D: NA
CDR3: CSARPGVGSGYEQYF
DNA: TGCAGTGCTCGCCCGGGAGTGGGGTCTGGATACGAGCAGTACTTC

length: 14
J: TRBJ2-5
V: TRBV7-9
size: NA
D: TRBD1
CDR3: CASSSPGQAETQYF
DNA: TGTGCCAGCAGCTCACCGGGACAGGCAGAGACCCAGTACTTC

length: 15
J: TRBJ1-6
V: TRBV28
size: few
D: NA
CDR3: CASSPPPGQGLPLHF
DNA: TGTGCCAGCAGTCCCCCGCCAGGGCAAGGTTTACCCCTCCACTTT

length: 12
J: TRBJ1-1
V: TRBV3-1
size: NA
D: NA
CDR3: CASSQPRAGAFF
DNA: TGTGCCAGCAGCCAACCGAGGGCGGGAGCTTTCTTT

length: 16
J: TRBJ2-7
V: TRBV6-6
size: NA
D: TRBD2
CDR3: CASSQPGLAGHAEQYF
DNA: TGTGCCAGCAGTCAACCGGGACTAGCGGGGCACGCGGAGCAGTACTTC

length: 13
J: TRBJ1-4
V: TRBV19
size: few
D: NA
CDR3: CASSPRRAEKLFF
DNA: TGTGCCAGTAGTCCCCGACGAGCGGAAAAACTGTTTTTT

length: 14
J: TRBJ1-5
V: TRBV6-2/TRBV6-3
size: NA
D: NA
CDR3: CASRTDRFNQPQHF
DNA: TGTGCCAGCAGAACAGACAGGTTCAATCAGCCCCAGCATTTT

length: 15
J: TRBJ1-5
V: TRBV19
size: few
D: TRBD1
CDR3: CASRDGQGGHQPQHF
DNA: TGTGCCAGTAGAGATGGACAGGGGGGCCATCAGCCCCAGCATTTT

length: 15
J: TRBJ2-7
V: TRBV7-8
size: many
D: NA
CDR3: CASSLTARGYYEQYF
DNA: TGTGCCAGCAGCTTAACAGCTAGGGGATATTACGAGCAGTACTTC

length: 14
J: TRBJ2-7
V: TRBV12-3/TRBV12-4
size: NA
D: TRBD1
CDR3: CASSWGQVSYEQYF
DNA: TGTGCCAGCAGCTGGGGACAGGTCTCCTACGAGCAGTACTTC

length: 13
J: TRBJ2-2
V: TRBV9
size: few
D: NA
CDR3: CASSSGPTGELFF
DNA: TGTGCCAGCAGCTCCGGCCCAACCGGGGAGCTGTTTTTT

length: 13
J: TRBJ1-3
V: TRBV11-2
size: many
D: NA
CDR3: CASSGQPGNTIYF
DNA: TGTGCCAGCAGCGGACAGCCTGGAAACACCATATATTTT

length: 12
J: TRBJ1-3
V: TRBV7-9
size: NA
D: NA
CDR3: CASSFTGSLLYF
DNA: TGTGCCAGCAGCTTTACAGGGTCCCTCCTGTATTTT

length: 16
J: TRBJ2-1
V: TRBV10-3
size: few
D: TRBD2
CDR3: CAISERASGAPNEQFF
DNA: TGTGCCATCAGTGAAAGGGCTAGCGGGGCACCCAATGAGCAGTTCTTC

length: 17
J: TRBJ1-1
V: TRBV4-2
size: many
D: NA
CDR3: CASSHIGRRSVNTEAFF
DNA: TGTGCCAGCAGCCACATAGGTAGGAGGTCGGTGAACACTGAAGCTTTCTTT

length: 20
J: TRBJ1-6
V: TRBV4-2
size: few
D: NA
CDR3: CASSQDRVWAAGQFGSPLHF
DNA: TGTGCCAGCAGCCAAGATAGAGTTTGGGCCGCAGGGCAATTTGGTTCACCCCTCCACTTT

length: 12
J: TRBJ1-5
V: TRBV4-2
size: many
D: NA
CDR3: CASSLNNQPQHF
DNA: TGTGCCAGCAGCCTCAACAATCAGCCCCAGCATTTT

length: 15
J: TRBJ2-3
V: TRBV20-1
size: NA
D: TRBD2
CDR3: CSASRAGGVRDTQYF
DNA: TGCAGTGCTAGCCGCGCGGGGGGCGTACGGGATACGCAGTATTTT